A selection of T cell receptor beta chains follows, all from one sample in a study of T cell responses to AZD1222 COVID-19 vaccine. TCRdb keeps only in-frame clones here, not all; method: immunoSEQ multiplex PCR. The table lists about 180,000 clones, 80% to 90% of them singletons. This sample comprised peripheral blood, obtained on day 0 of AZD1222 vaccination. All receptors derive from an adult in good health. CDR3s leave out the opening cysteine and the closing phenylalanine or tryptophan. Not all rows give a size; the values are once, few, many and, for expanded clones, a class.

v_call	clone_size	j_call	cdr3_aa
TRBV10-3	NA	TRBJ1-2	AIRSEGMENYGYT
TRBV11-3	NA	TRBJ1-1	ASSLEGTGEAF
TRBV28	NA	TRBJ1-2	ASSFRSAYGYT
TRBV10-2	NA	TRBJ1-6	ASSESDRGWNSPLH
TRBV19	NA	TRBJ2-6	ASSFGTSGKSGANVLT
TRBV3-1/TRBV3-2	NA	TRBJ2-5	ASSQVMETQY
TRBV20-1	NA	TRBJ1-5	SARVGQPQH
TRBV28	NA	TRBJ1-4	ASRVRRGLREKLF
TRBV6-6	NA	TRBJ1-2	ASSPTGGGPGGYT
TRBV11-3	NA	TRBJ2-1	ASSRVHNEQF
TRBV7-3	NA	TRBJ2-3	ASSQVGGQDTQY
TRBV28	NA	TRBJ1-1	ASSPGQREAF
TRBV6-2/TRBV6-3	NA	TRBJ2-3	ASSYQGRNTQY
TRBV6-6	NA	TRBJ1-6	ASTDTPDRINSPLH
TRBV7-9	NA	TRBJ2-1	ASSLETSTNEQF
TRBV14	NA	TRBJ2-1	ASSQDSDYAKF
TRBV18	NA	TRBJ1-2	ASSPGTVYGYT
TRBV2	NA	TRBJ2-3	ASRYTDTQY
TRBV5-4	NA	TRBJ2-1	ASSLNGFSGEQF
TRBV30	NA	TRBJ1-5	AWRDGYSNQPQH
TRBV6-2/TRBV6-3	once	TRBJ2-3	ASSAAPDTQY
TRBV19	many	TRBJ1-4	ASSPRRQVQNEKLF
TRBV28	NA	TRBJ2-1	ATHELGTRNNEQF
TRBV30	NA	TRBJ1-2	AWSQGGYGYT
TRBV9	once	TRBJ2-1	ASSVGRSSYNEQF
TRBV19	once	TRBJ2-1	ASNLAGLNNEQF